A single sample is the source of the 18 T cell receptor beta chains below, sequenced in a study of blood T cell repertoires in COVID-19. The protocol was immunoSEQ multiplex PCR, while the TCRdb copy is restricted to in-frame clones and leaves out a portion. The profile shows roughly 92,000 clones, approximately 90% of them singletons. The sequencing sample was made of peripheral blood. These receptors were collected from a man in his fifties or sixties with acute or convalescent COVID-19.

This chain links TRBV4-1 with TRBJ1-1; 7 positions match TRBD1. The junction had 18 bases not matched to a gene; V was cut back by 0 bases and J by 5 bases. CDR3 size: 19 residues. The germline gives CDR1 MGHRA, CDR2 YSYEKL. The CDR3 region is CASSQDGAGGRGRWTEAFF. The CDR3 bases are TGCGCCAGCAGCCAAGACGGAGCAGGGGGTAGAGGACGGTGGACTGAAGCTTTCTTT.

In its sample, this clone was seen once. The gene calls are TRBV5-1 and TRBJ1-1; the match to TRBD1 covers 9 bases. Losses at the gene ends were 3 bases for V and 4 bases for J; bases not matched to a gene: 7. Germline-derived CDR1 and CDR2 are SGHRS and YFSETQ. The CDR3 has 15 amino acids. CDR3: CASSYQQGAGTEAFF. CDR3 nucleotide sequence: TGCGCCAGCAGCTATCAACAGGGGGCCGGCACTGAAGCTTTCTTT. Full variable domain (remainder filled in from reference TRBV5-1 and TRBJ1-1): KAGVTQTPRYLIKTRGQQVTLSCSPISGHRSVSWYQQTPGQGLQFLFEYFSETQRNKGNFPGRFSGRQFSNSRSEMNVSTLELGDSALYLCASSYQQGAGTEAFFGQGTRLTVV.

The chain recombines TRBV5-5 with TRBJ1-2, with 9 positions matching TRBD1. V lost 1 base, J lost 2 bases, and 3 bases stayed unmatched. The CDR3 runs 15 residues. CDR1 is SGHKS, CDR2 YYEKEE, per germline (reference sequence). CDR3 bases: TGTGCCAGCAGCTTGCGCGGGACAGGGAACTATGGCTACACCTTC. It specifies CASSLRGTGNYGYTF.

V gene TRBV9 combines with J gene TRBJ2-2, with 11 bases lining up with TRBD2. The CDR3 runs to 17 residues. Per germline, CDR1 SGDLS and CDR2 YYNGEE. The ends lost 3 bases at V and 10 bases at J; junction bases unmatched: 14. CDR3 loop: CASSGSGRANVFEELFF. CDR3 sequence (DNA): TGTGCCAGCAGCGGTAGCGGGAGGGCCAATGTCTTCGAGGAGCTGTTTTTT.

V and J are TRBV10-2 and TRBJ2-2; TRBD2 matches 8 bases. Looked up from germline, CDR1 is WSHSY and CDR2 is SAAADI. The length of the CDR3 is 15 residues. V gave up 7 bases and J gave up 2 bases; unmatched junction bases: 6. The CDR3 is CASIKAGANTGELFF. The CDR3, as DNA: TGCGCCAGCATTAAAGCGGGAGCCAACACCGGGGAGCTGTTTTTT.

The J gene is TRBJ2-1, the V gene TRBV19, with TRBD2 matching 10 bases. The CDR3 length is 16 residues. Unmatched junction bases numbered 8, after V lost 3 bases and J lost 6 bases. Germline CDR1 LNHDA, CDR2 SQIVND (reference sequence). The DNA of the CDR3 is TGTGCCAGTAGTATCAGCGGGAGGGCCGCAACCAATGAGCAGTTCTTC. It specifies CASSISGRAATNEQFF. Full variable domain (remainder filled in from reference TRBV19 and TRBJ2-1): DGGITQSPKYLFRKEGQNVTLSCEQNLNHDAMYWYRQDPGQGLRLIYYSQIVNDFQKGDIAEGYSVSREKKESFPLTVTSAQKNPTAFYLCASSISGRAATNEQFFGPGTRLTVL.

The chain combines TRBV29-1 with TRBJ2-7; 8 positions agree with TRBD1. Germline V CDR1 and CDR2: SQVTM, ANQGSEA. There are 13 residues in the CDR3. The ends lost 7 bases at V and 1 base at J; junction bases unmatched: 6. In nucleotides, the CDR3 is TGCAGCGCCGCAAGGACAGGGTCCTACGAGCAGTACTTC. Translated: CSAARTGSYEQYF.

The table lists this clone with a count of one. The chain uses TRBV5-6 and TRBJ2-5; 12 positions match TRBD1. The V gene's germline CDR1 is SGHDT and CDR2 YYEEEE. The CDR3 has 19 amino acids. Unmatched junction bases numbered 12, after V lost 2 bases and J lost 1 base. This CDR3 reads CASSFGTGGGSGIQETQYF. The CDR3, as DNA: TGTGCCAGCAGCTTTGGGACAGGGGGCGGGAGCGGGATCCAAGAGACCCAGTACTTC.

The chain is built from TRBV7-2 and TRBJ1-2; 7 nucleotides align to TRBD1. The ends lost 5 bases at V and 2 bases at J; junction bases unmatched: 8. Germline lookup yields CDR1 SGHTA and CDR2 FQGNSA. CDR3 size: 15 residues. For the CDR3, the DNA is TGTGCCAGCAGCCCGGGACAGTCTTTCAACTATGGCTACACCTTC. Amino acids: CASSPGQSFNYGYTF.

This chain links TRBV9 with TRBJ1-2; a weak D match, TRBD1 (6 bases). Germline CDR1 and CDR2: SGDLS and YYNGEE. With 4 bases removed from V and 0 bases from J, the gap between germline ends came to 13 bases. This CDR3 region has 15 residues. Written as DNA, the CDR3 is TGTGCCAGCAGCACCTATCAGGGGACTAACTATGGCTACACCTTC. This sequence encodes CASSTYQGTNYGYTF.

This chain connects TRBV28 to TRBJ1-5; D is unresolved. The CDR3 loop spans 16 amino acids. Deletions cut 5 bases from V and 0 bases from J, with 14 bases between. Germline CDR1 MDHEN, CDR2 SYDVKM. The CDR3 sequence: CASSPFRGGSNQPQHF. CDR3 DNA: TGTGCCAGCAGTCCCTTCCGGGGTGGTAGCAATCAGCCCCAGCATTTT.

The gene calls are TRBV5-1 and TRBJ1-3; TRBD1 is a possible D gene (6 bases). CDR3 size: 16 residues. Germline values: CDR1 SGHRS, CDR2 YFSETQ. Trimming took 0 bases from V and 0 from J, leaving 10 bases between them. For the CDR3, the DNA is TGCGCCAGCAGCTTGGGAGGACAGTTCTCTGGAAACACCATATATTTT. The encoded protein is CASSLGGQFSGNTIYF.

V is TRBV13 and J is TRBJ2-3, with 10 bases matching TRBD2. CDR3 length: 19 residues. The ends lost 0 bases at V and 4 bases at J; junction bases unmatched: 13. The germline V gene has CDR1 PRHDT and CDR2 FYEKMQ (reference sequence). CDR3 bases: TGTGCCAGCAGCTTAGGCCAAACTAGCGGGAACACAAAGGCAGATACGCAGTATTTT. Translated, it gives CASSLGQTSGNTKADTQYF.

This rearrangement joins TRBV10-3 to TRBJ1-3, with D unresolved. Germline-derived CDR1 and CDR2 are ENHRY and SYGVKD. This CDR3 region has 12 residues. The germline V and J ends were trimmed by 4 bases and 4 bases, with 5 bases remaining between them. The CDR3 DNA sequence: TGTGCCATCAGTGCCCAGGGAAACACCATATATTTT. Amino acids: CAISAQGNTIYF.

V and J are TRBV3-1 (or the pseudogene TRBV3-2) and TRBJ2-1, with 8 bases that match TRBD2. Germline V gene data show CDR1 as LGHDT and CDR2 as YNNKEL (reference sequence). The CDR3 is 13 residues long. V was clipped by 4 bases and J by 8 bases; unmatched bases: 4. The CDR3, as DNA: TGTGCCAGCAGCCGGAGCGGGAGCCATGAGCAGTTCTTC. Protein product: CASSRSGSHEQFF.

This chain links TRBV7-9 with TRBJ1-2; 9 bases fit TRBD1. The junction had 4 bases not matched to a gene; V was cut back by 5 bases and J by 6 bases. The CDR3 totals 13 residues. Per the germline V gene, CDR1 is SEHNR and CDR2 is FQNEAQ (reference sequence). The CDR3 sequence: CASSRTGENGYTF. As DNA, the CDR3 is TGTGCCAGCAGCCGGACAGGGGAGAATGGCTACACCTTC. Full variable domain (remainder filled in from reference TRBV7-9 and TRBJ1-2): DTGVSQNPRHKITKRGQNVTFRCDPISEHNRLYWYRQTLGQGPEFLTYFQNEAQLEKSRLLSDRFSAERPKGSFSTLEIQRTEQGDSAMYLCASSRTGENGYTFGSGTRLTVV.

CDR3 sequence: CASSTASGYEQYF. The CDR3 bases are TGTGCCAGTAGTACCGCTAGCGGCTACGAGCAGTACTTC. The V and J genes are TRBV19 and TRBJ2-7; 7 bases fit TRBD2. The CDR3 loop spans 13 amino acids. Unmatched junction bases numbered 3, after V lost 4 bases and J lost 3 bases. Germline assignment: CDR1 LNHDA and CDR2 SQIVND (reference sequence).

Comment on this clone: One end of the junction fails to match germline, which may point to a read error. The chain is built from TRBV29-1 and TRBJ2-7; TRBD2 matches at 16 bases. CDR3 length: 12 residues. Germline CDR1 SQVTM, CDR2 ANQGSEA. CDR3 nucleotide sequence: TGCAGCGTTGAGAAGGGGACTAGCGGGAGGGCCTTC. Translated: CSVEKGTSGRAF.